This is a list of T cell receptor beta chains from one sample in a study of T cell responses to AZD1222 COVID-19 vaccine. Profiling relied on immunoSEQ multiplex PCR, and the TCRdb table lists in-frame clones only, not all of them. The sample lists roughly 100,000 clones, approximately 90% occurring once. Sequenced material: peripheral blood, taken on day 0 of AZD1222 vaccination. Receptors originate from an adult in good health. CDR3s leave out the opening cysteine and the closing phenylalanine or tryptophan. A D gene is named only where the DNA matches it firmly.

V gene: TRBV12-3/TRBV12-4; D gene: NA; J gene: TRBJ1-4; CDR3 protein: ASSNNLNEKLF
V gene: TRBV7-8; D gene: TRBD2; J gene: TRBJ2-1; CDR3 protein: AGARQRGLGNEQF
V gene: TRBV5-5; D gene: TRBD1; J gene: TRBJ1-5; CDR3 protein: ASSFGQGTINQPQH
V gene: TRBV4-3; D gene: TRBD2; J gene: TRBJ2-1; CDR3 protein: ASSQVERGDEQF
V gene: TRBV28; D gene: NA; J gene: TRBJ2-1; CDR3 protein: ASSLPISYNEQF
V gene: TRBV5-4; D gene: TRBD1; J gene: TRBJ2-1; CDR3 protein: ASSARDRGVDEQF
V gene: TRBV18; D gene: NA; J gene: TRBJ1-1; CDR3 protein: ASSPPDAWNTEAF
V gene: TRBV5-1; D gene: NA; J gene: TRBJ2-7; CDR3 protein: ASSAVAGSQGYEQY
V gene: TRBV5-8; D gene: NA; J gene: TRBJ2-7; CDR3 protein: ASSRGARYEQY
V gene: TRBV4-2; D gene: NA; J gene: TRBJ2-3; CDR3 protein: ASSQERTSTDTQY
V gene: TRBV15; D gene: TRBD2; J gene: TRBJ2-1; CDR3 protein: ATSRGTSGGYNEQF
V gene: TRBV11-2; D gene: NA; J gene: TRBJ1-2; CDR3 protein: ASSPTQPVYGYT
V gene: TRBV11-2; D gene: NA; J gene: TRBJ2-5; CDR3 protein: ASSPGTQETQY
V gene: TRBV4-1; D gene: NA; J gene: TRBJ1-2; CDR3 protein: ASSQWQGYYGYT
V gene: TRBV19; D gene: TRBD2; J gene: TRBJ2-7; CDR3 protein: ASSRWTSGSGEQY
V gene: TRBV9; D gene: TRBD2; J gene: TRBJ2-7; CDR3 protein: ASSAGGIPYEQY
V gene: TRBV7-9; D gene: TRBD1; J gene: TRBJ2-1; CDR3 protein: ASSLGSWDRGLGEQF
V gene: TRBV12-3/TRBV12-4; D gene: NA; J gene: TRBJ2-1; CDR3 protein: ASSLGGSSEQF
V gene: TRBV5-6; D gene: TRBD1; J gene: TRBJ2-5; CDR3 protein: ASSLVGQGIRETQY
V gene: TRBV11-2; D gene: TRBD2; J gene: TRBJ2-5; CDR3 protein: ASSLQRETPLETQY
V gene: TRBV19; D gene: TRBD1; J gene: TRBJ2-4; CDR3 protein: ASSILTGGAQY
V gene: TRBV10-3; D gene: NA; J gene: TRBJ1-2; CDR3 protein: AISEAGNSYGYT
V gene: TRBV28; D gene: NA; J gene: TRBJ1-1; CDR3 protein: ASSPPPPVEGWYEAF
V gene: TRBV6-5; D gene: NA; J gene: TRBJ1-1; CDR3 protein: ASTIGTANTEAF
V gene: TRBV6-5; D gene: NA; J gene: TRBJ2-3; CDR3 protein: ASRGDTQY
V gene: TRBV19; D gene: TRBD1; J gene: TRBJ1-3; CDR3 protein: ASSRTGGSGNTIY
V gene: TRBV27; D gene: NA; J gene: TRBJ1-4; CDR3 protein: ASSLSAGEKLF
V gene: TRBV7-2; D gene: TRBD1; J gene: TRBJ1-3; CDR3 protein: ASRTEGAAGNTIY
V gene: TRBV6-2/TRBV6-3; D gene: NA; J gene: TRBJ1-1; CDR3 protein: ASSQEGRKTEAF
V gene: TRBV11-2; D gene: NA; J gene: TRBJ1-4; CDR3 protein: ASSLAPGLGEKLF
V gene: TRBV6-5; D gene: NA; J gene: TRBJ1-1; CDR3 protein: ASSYSPTEAF
V gene: TRBV6-5; D gene: NA; J gene: TRBJ2-4; CDR3 protein: ASSPGPSIQY
V gene: TRBV5-5; D gene: TRBD2; J gene: TRBJ2-5; CDR3 protein: ASSLVGAGGFETQY
V gene: TRBV2; D gene: NA; J gene: TRBJ2-1; CDR3 protein: ASSPRGRYNEQF
V gene: TRBV5-1; D gene: NA; J gene: TRBJ2-1; CDR3 protein: ASSLDGGATYNEQF
V gene: TRBV4-2; D gene: TRBD1; J gene: TRBJ2-1; CDR3 protein: ASSLIQGENEQF
V gene: TRBV12-3/TRBV12-4; D gene: NA; J gene: TRBJ2-7; CDR3 protein: ASSLAGGTDRY
V gene: TRBV7-6; D gene: TRBD1; J gene: TRBJ2-2; CDR3 protein: AVLADRVPSGELF
V gene: TRBV11-3; D gene: TRBD1; J gene: TRBJ2-3; CDR3 protein: ASSLGQGGTDTQY
V gene: TRBV7-2; D gene: NA; J gene: TRBJ2-7; CDR3 protein: ASSFGPYEQY
V gene: TRBV5-6; D gene: TRBD1; J gene: TRBJ2-7; CDR3 protein: ASSPRWDRPSYEQY
V gene: TRBV7-2; D gene: NA; J gene: TRBJ2-3; CDR3 protein: ASSLDLVVSDTQY